One and the same sample provided the 15 T cell receptor beta chains below, sequenced in a study of neurological immune-mediated disorders. TCRdb redid the calling of the 5' RACE reads with MiXCR, one entry per CDR3 protein. The sample has over 65,000 distinct CDR3 sequences, 2.5% to 3% seen once. Sequencing was done on a sample of PBMCs. The source is a woman aged 30 to 39 with multiple sclerosis.

This clonotype was counted a few times. Mismatch with germline at one junction end may stem from a read error. The gene calls are TRBV20-1 and TRBJ2-5; TRBD2 matches at 10 bases. This CDR3 contains 14 residues. CDR1 is DFQATT, CDR2 SNEGSKA, per germline (reference sequence). The DNA for the CDR3 is TGCAGTGCCAAACTAGCGGGGACCCAAGCGACCCAGTACTTC. Encoded protein: CSAKLAGTQATQYF.

This clonotype occurred many times. The chain links TRBV7-2 to TRBJ1-2; the match to TRBD1 covers 9 bases. The CDR3 runs to 16 residues. Looked up from germline, CDR1 is SGHTA and CDR2 is FQGNSA. The V and J ends lost 5 bases and 7 bases, in that order; junction bases with no gene match: 14. The CDR3 DNA sequence: TGTGCCAGCAGCGCCGGGACAGGGACTGCTCAGGGTGGCTACACCTTC. This translates into CASSAGTGTAQGGYTF.

This clonotype was observed many times. Because the CDR3's place on the DNA is in doubt, the DNA is left out and the CDR3 is given as listed by TCRdb. The chain is built from TRBV28 and TRBJ1-4; TRBD1 is the table's D call, not checked against the DNA. The germline V gene has CDR1 MDHEN and CDR2 SYDVKM. The CDR3 is 12 amino acids in total, end residues counted. The CDR3 reads CASSFGGGTSFF.

This clonotype was seen at least ten times. The V call is TRBV5-1, the J call TRBJ1-2, with D hard to call. This CDR3 is 16 amino acids long. Trimming cost V 0 bases and J 4 bases, with 16 bases left between them. The germline V gene encodes CDR1 SGHRS and CDR2 YFSETQ. CDR3 in DNA: TGCGCCAGCAGCTTGGGGAACACCGGGCCGACCTATGGCTACACCTTC. Its translation: CASSLGNTGPTYGYTF.

The sample holds many counts of this clonotype. This chain links TRBV7-9 with TRBJ1-1; a possible D gene is TRBD1 (5 bases). V was cut by 4 bases and J by 5 bases, with 14 bases left in between. CDR3 size: 14 residues. CDR1 is SEHNR, CDR2 FQNEAQ, per germline (reference sequence). Written as DNA, the CDR3 is TGTGCCAGCAGCTCGCATGCAGGGAGGACTGAAGCTTTCTTT. Translation: CASSSHAGRTEAFF. The variable domain in full, completed from reference TRBV7-9 and TRBJ1-1, reads DTGVSQNPRHKITKRGQNVTFRCDPISEHNRLYWYRQTLGQGPEFLTYFQNEAQLEKSRLLSDRFSAERPKGSFSTLEIQRTEQGDSAMYLCASSSHAGRTEAFFGQGTRLTVV.

In its sample, this clonotype was seen many times. This chain uses TRBV14 with TRBJ2-5, with 15 bases aligning to TRBD2. J was trimmed by 6 bases and V by 4 bases; bases with no gene match: 9. The length of the CDR3 is 17 residues. CDR1 and CDR2 from the germline V gene are SGHDN and FVKESK. This CDR3 reads CASSLGLAGGPLKTQYF. CDR3 bases: TGTGCCAGCAGCCTTGGACTAGCGGGAGGGCCTCTGAAGACCCAGTACTTC.

This clonotype was recorded at least ten times. The rearrangement joins TRBV4-3 to TRBJ2-3; either TRBD1 or TRBD2 may supply D (5 bases each). The CDR3 totals 17 residues. Trimming removed 2 bases from V and 0 bases from J, with 15 bases in between. CDR1 is LGHNA and CDR2 is YSLEER in the germline V gene. This chain's CDR3 is CASSQQWGPTSTDTQYF. CDR3 sequence (DNA): TGCGCCAGCAGCCAACAGTGGGGACCTACTAGCACAGATACGCAGTATTTT.

Ten or more counts support this clonotype. The chain recombines TRBV5-1 with TRBJ2-7, with 10 bases lining up with TRBD2. The CDR3 extends over 17 amino acids. Trimming removed 2 bases from V and 0 bases from J; junction bases left unmatched: 8. The germline V gene encodes CDR1 SGHRS and CDR2 YFSETQ. CDR3 in amino acids: CASSLKASGGLSYEQYF. CDR3 DNA: TGCGCCAGCAGCTTAAAAGCTAGCGGGGGACTCTCCTACGAGCAGTACTTC.

This clonotype was recorded at least ten times. The chain uses TRBV6-5 and TRBJ2-1; 8 bases agree with TRBD1. Germline V gene sequence: CDR1 MNHEY, CDR2 SVGAGI. V shed 2 bases and J 3 bases; nucleotides not matched to a gene: 3. The CDR3 contains 15 residues. The CDR3 DNA follows: TGTGCCAGCAGTTACACAGGGGGACTCTACAATGAGCAGTTCTTC. The encoded protein is CASSYTGGLYNEQFF.

This clonotype was detected many times. The rearrangement uses TRBV6-5 and TRBJ1-3; 7 nucleotides match TRBD1. J gave up 2 bases and V 0 bases, and 4 bases lay outside the gene matches. The V gene's germline CDR1 is MNHEY and CDR2 SVGAGI. This CDR3 is built from 16 residues. As DNA, the CDR3 is TGTGCCAGCAGTTACTCTTACAGGGGTACTGGAAACACCATATATTTT. Translating gives CASSYSYRGTGNTIYF.

This clonotype was picked up many times. The chain employs TRBV28 and TRBJ2-7; D uncertain. V lost 6 bases, J lost 0 bases, and 12 bases lay in between. CDR1 and CDR2 (germline): MDHEN, SYDVKM. CDR3 length: 14 residues. CDR3 region: CASSYPESSYEQYF. DNA of the CDR3: TGTGCCAGCAGCTACCCCGAGTCCTCCTACGAGCAGTACTTC.

This clonotype was counted at least ten times. The V call is TRBV5-1, the J call TRBJ1-1; D is undetermined. Deletions cut 2 bases from V and 1 base from J, with 12 bases between. The CDR3 sequence is 15 residues long. Germline assignment: CDR1 SGHRS and CDR2 YFSETQ. In DNA, the CDR3 is TGCGCCAGCAGCTTCCTTGCGGGGTCGAACACTGAAGCTTTCTTT. Encoded protein: CASSFLAGSNTEAFF.

This clonotype was recorded at least ten times. This chain connects TRBV7-2 to TRBJ1-2, with TRBD1 as a possible D gene (6 bases). The CDR3 covers 16 residues. Germline V gene lookup returns CDR1 SGHTA and CDR2 FQGNSA. Trimming left V 1 base short and J 9 bases short, with 21 bases between. The CDR3 DNA sequence: TGTGCCAGCAGCTTAGAGGGGGGAGCGGGCTCGGGGCGCTACACCTTC. It specifies CASSLEGGAGSGRYTF.

This clonotype was observed many times. CDR3 region: CSARDVLGRGTDTQYF. DNA for the CDR3: TGCAGTGCTAGAGACGTGTTAGGGCGGGGGACAGATACGCAGTATTTT. The chain carries TRBV20-1 and TRBJ2-3, with TRBD2 identical over 7 bases. This CDR3 is built from 16 residues. Germline V gene lookup returns CDR1 DFQATT and CDR2 SNEGSKA (reference sequence). Trimming at V came to 0 bases and at J to 3 bases, leaving 9 bases not matched to a gene.

This clonotype has at least ten counts. The chain couples TRBV12-3 or TRBV12-4 to TRBJ2-3; no reliable D call. The CDR3 extends over 14 amino acids. V lost 3 bases, J lost 4 bases, and 11 bases lay in between. CDR3 nucleotides: TGTGCCAGCAGTTTTTTCGGCCGGGCAGATACGCAGTATTTT. It encodes CASSFFGRADTQYF.